This T cell receptor (beta chain) was captured in a study of blood T cells in healthy people across ages. CDR1 and CDR2 from the germline V gene are DFQATT and SNEGSKA (reference sequence). V dropped 5 bases and J dropped 4; count of bases not matched to a gene: 11. The CDR3 runs 14 residues. For the second PCR, which ran for about 6 to 11 cycles, a sample-barcoded 5' primer and a J-beta primer mix were used. TCRdb recomputed calls from the 5' RACE reads with MiXCR, one row per CDR3 protein. The sample records hundreds of thousands of distinct CDR3 sequences, more than 55% being singletons. This TCR derives from a middle-aged man in good health. The J gene is TRBJ2-7, the V gene TRBV20-1; 7 bases align to TRBD1. Input material: blood. The CDR3, as DNA: TGCAGTGCTCGAGCAAGACAGGGAGCGTACGAGCAGTACTTC. It specifies CSARARQGAYEQYF.